Listed below are T cell receptor beta chains from one sample, sequenced in a study of identical twins. TCRdb used MiXCR to reprocess the 5' RACE reads, holding one entry per CDR3 protein. The sample records a few hundred thousand distinct CDR3 sequences, around a sixth being singletons. Sequencing used naive T cells sorted from blood. These receptors all stem from a man aged 50 to 59 in good health. The CDR3 runs from the conserved cysteine through the conserved F or W. The D gene is left open where the match is weak. The size entry is marked missing in some rows and otherwise reads once, few, many or a size class.

V gene	J gene	clone size	D gene	CDR3 protein	CDR3 DNA
TRBV29-1	TRBJ2-6	-	-	CSVDEGSGANVLTF	TGCAGCGTTGACGAGGGCTCTGGGGCCAACGTCCTGACTTTC
TRBV2	TRBJ2-5	few	TRBD2	CASSEDGTSLETQYF	TGTGCCAGCAGTGAAGACGGGACTAGCTTGGAGACCCAGTACTTC
TRBV7-2	TRBJ2-7	-	-	CASSLEGYRWPYEQYF	TGTGCCAGCAGCTTAGAGGGCTACCGATGGCCCTACGAGCAGTACTTC
TRBV9	TRBJ1-2	many	TRBD1	CASSPGTDRGRNGYTF	TGTGCCAGCAGCCCCGGGACGGACAGGGGGAGGAATGGCTACACCTTC
TRBV7-2	TRBJ2-3	few	-	CASSPRVSDTQYF	TGTGCCAGCAGCCCCCGAGTCTCAGATACGCAGTATTTT
TRBV19	TRBJ2-1	-	-	CASSITGVYNEQFF	TGTGCCAGTAGTATAACAGGTGTCTACAATGAGCAGTTCTTC
TRBV20-1	TRBJ1-5	-	-	CSAKHNQPQHF	TGCAGTGCTAAACATAATCAGCCCCAGCATTTT
TRBV6-6	TRBJ1-2	many	-	CASSYGLDGGYTF	TGTGCCAGCAGTTATGGGCTTGACGGTGGCTACACCTTC
TRBV5-1	TRBJ2-7	few	TRBD2	CASSLVNRPGGQYF	TGCGCCAGCAGCTTGGTGAACCGCCCGGGGGGGCAGTACTTC
TRBV12-3/TRBV12-4	TRBJ2-5	few	-	CASRDSPFVETQYF	TGTGCCAGCAGGGACAGTCCTTTTGTCGAGACCCAGTACTTC
TRBV18	TRBJ2-7	-	TRBD2	CASSLPGLVGGLSYEQYF	TGTGCCAGCTCACTACCGGGACTAGTGGGAGGTCTTAGCTACGAGCAGTACTTC
TRBV29-1	TRBJ2-7	-	-	CSAIRESASYEQYF	TGCAGCGCCATAAGGGAGTCGGCGTCCTACGAGCAGTACTTC
TRBV12-3/TRBV12-4	TRBJ2-3	many	-	CASSPGAGRQYF	TGTGCCAGCAGCCCGGGGGCGGGGAGGCAGTATTTT
TRBV12-3/TRBV12-4	TRBJ1-1	many	-	CASMLVLNTEAFF	TGTGCCAGCATGTTGGTACTGAACACTGAAGCTTTCTTT
TRBV30	TRBJ1-5	-	TRBD1	CAWNRGLSNQPQHF	TGTGCCTGGAACAGGGGCCTAAGCAATCAGCCCCAGCATTTT
TRBV4-3	TRBJ2-5	few	TRBD2	CASSLGLAGKISQETQYF	TGCGCCAGCAGCCTGGGACTAGCGGGCAAAATCTCCCAAGAGACCCAGTACTTC
TRBV5-6	TRBJ2-2	-	TRBD1	CASSLSGTVFRELFF	TGTGCCAGCAGCTTGTCCGGGACAGTTTTCAGGGAGCTGTTTTTT
TRBV4-3	TRBJ2-2	many	-	CASSQIATNTGELFF	TGCGCCAGCAGCCAAATAGCGACGAACACCGGGGAGCTGTTTTTT
TRBV4-1	TRBJ1-1	-	-	CASSQDRAPGTEAFF	TGCGCCAGCAGCCAAGATAGGGCCCCGGGCACTGAAGCTTTCTTT
TRBV4-3	TRBJ1-2	-	TRBD1	CASSHSGGAGGYTF	TGCGCCAGCAGCCATTCAGGGGGCGCGGGAGGCTACACCTTC
TRBV7-2	TRBJ2-5	-	-	CASSLDQGETQYF	TGTGCCAGCAGCCTAGACCAAGGGGAGACCCAGTACTTC
TRBV6-1	TRBJ1-6	few	-	CASTRRSSYNSPLHF	TGTGCCAGCACCCGCAGGAGCTCCTATAATTCACCCCTCCACTTT
TRBV24-1	TRBJ1-5	-	-	CATSDSHQPQHF	TGTGCCACCAGTGATTCTCATCAGCCCCAGCATTTT
TRBV5-1	TRBJ2-1	-	TRBD2	CASSLDFGGLAGENEQFF	TGCGCCAGCAGCTTGGACTTCGGGGGACTAGCGGGGGAGAATGAGCAGTTCTTC
TRBV10-3	TRBJ1-2	many	TRBD1	CAISDNRGTSHYGYTF	TGTGCCATCAGTGACAACAGGGGGACCTCCCACTATGGCTACACCTTC
TRBV5-1	TRBJ2-2	many	-	CASSGRDKKNTGELFF	TGCGCCAGCAGCGGCCGGGACAAGAAGAACACCGGGGAGCTGTTTTTT
TRBV10-3	TRBJ1-5	few	-	CAISRGDRNQPQHF	TGTGCCATCAGTCGTGGGGACCGCAATCAGCCCCAGCATTTT
TRBV7-8	TRBJ1-5	-	TRBD1	CASSLGRTGAQPQHF	TGTGCCAGCAGCTTAGGGCGGACAGGGGCTCAGCCCCAGCATTTT
TRBV7-3	TRBJ2-1	few	TRBD1	CASSIQGAPDNEQFF	TGTGCCAGCAGCATACAGGGGGCCCCTGACAATGAGCAGTTCTTC
TRBV7-9	TRBJ2-7	many	-	CASSRQSYEQYF	TGTGCCAGCAGCCGACAGTCCTACGAGCAGTACTTC
TRBV12-3/TRBV12-4	TRBJ2-3	many	TRBD2	CASNRGDRLASTDTQYF	TGTGCCAGCAATCGGGGGGACCGACTAGCTAGCACAGATACGCAGTATTTT
TRBV19	TRBJ1-5	many	-	CASSMFSYQPQHF	TGTGCCAGTAGTATGTTCAGCTATCAGCCCCAGCATTTT